This TCR beta chain was obtained from a study of brain T cells in children with intractable seizures. General study findings and limits: Clones missing pre-surgery may reflect undersampling of that blood sample. Only CDR3 sequence similarity suggested viral specificity, without known HCMV serostatus.

The V end lost 0 bases, the J end lost 3 bases, and 12 bases lay between the germline ends. This CDR3 is built from 15 residues. Germline V gene lookup returns CDR1 SGDLS and CDR2 YYNGEE. Of note for this clone: No antigen is known for it.

Generated by immunoSEQ multiplex PCR, the TCRdb table keeps only in-frame clones and is missing some. The sample yields fewer than 150,000 clones, 85% to 95% seen once. Only cases whose brain tissue showed the highest T cell transcript signatures were sequenced. This clonotype was obtained from a boy under two years old with hemimegalencephaly and intractable seizures. This specimen consisted of peripheral blood, obtained at surgery. J is TRBJ1-1 and V is TRBV9; D uncertain. CDR3 sequence: CASSVGPGSDTEAFF. DNA of the CDR3: TGTGCCAGCAGCGTAGGGCCGGGAAGTGACACTGAAGCTTTCTTT.